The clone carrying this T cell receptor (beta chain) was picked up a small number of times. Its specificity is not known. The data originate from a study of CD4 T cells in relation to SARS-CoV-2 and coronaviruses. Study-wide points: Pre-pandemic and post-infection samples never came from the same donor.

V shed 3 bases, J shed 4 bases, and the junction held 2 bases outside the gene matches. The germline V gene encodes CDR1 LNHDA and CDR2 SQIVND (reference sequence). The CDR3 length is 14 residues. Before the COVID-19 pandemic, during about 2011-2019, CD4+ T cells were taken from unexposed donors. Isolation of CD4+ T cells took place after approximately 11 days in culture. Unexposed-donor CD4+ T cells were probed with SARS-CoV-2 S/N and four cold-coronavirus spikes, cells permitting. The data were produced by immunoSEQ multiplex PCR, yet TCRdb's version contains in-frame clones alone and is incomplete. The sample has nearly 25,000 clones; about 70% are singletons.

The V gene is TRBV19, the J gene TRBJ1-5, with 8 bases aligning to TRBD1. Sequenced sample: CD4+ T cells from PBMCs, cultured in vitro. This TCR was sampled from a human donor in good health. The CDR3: CASSMTGANQPQHF. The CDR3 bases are TGTGCCAGTAGTATGACAGGGGCAAATCAGCCCCAGCATTTT.